What follows is one T cell receptor (beta chain) and its context. What it binds is not known. With 5 bases clipped from V and 3 bases from J, the junction kept 17 bases outside the gene matches. Germline assignment: CDR1 MDHEN and CDR2 SYDVKM. The CDR3 is made up of 18 amino acids. At survey level, the immunoSEQ assay was run in its v3.0 version. Assay: immunoSEQ multiplex PCR; the TCRdb copy retains only in-frame clones and omits some. The repertoire holds 24,000 or so clones, with approximately 80% as singletons. Every donor contributed at least one pre-ART and at least two post-ART PBMC samples. This record comes from a study of long-term antiretroviral therapy in people with HIV. Study details: The study's earliest collections predate the 2015 immediate-ART recommendation by about a decade. Study-level findings and limits: HIV repertoires showed narrower CDR3 length ranges than controls.

The chain is built from TRBV28 and TRBJ2-7; 9 bases line up with TRBD1. This TCR was recovered from a man aged 25-40 years with HIV. The source material was unsorted PBMCs, sampled 4.3 years after starting antiretroviral therapy. CDR3 sequence reads: CASSTRDRVKSLVYEQYF. CDR3 nucleotide sequence: TGTGCCAGCAGTACCCGGGACAGGGTTAAGTCATTGGTCTACGAGCAGTACTTC. The full variable domain, in which reference TRBV28 and TRBJ2-7 provide the parts outside the CDR3, is DVKVTQSSRYLVKRTGEKVFLECVQDMDHENMFWYRQDPGLGLRLIYFSYDVKMKEKGDIPEGYSVSREKKERFSLILESASTNQTSMYLCASSTRDRVKSLVYEQYFGPGTRLTVT.